The 8 T cell receptor beta chains below all came from one sample that was sequenced in a study of T cell responses to AZD1222 COVID-19 vaccine (dated by TCRdb to about 2021). Receptor libraries were prepared by the immunoSEQ multiplex PCR assay. The table was pulled from immuneACCESS by TCRdb, which kept in-frame rearrangements only. Such tables lose some clones; where checked, under half of the loss comes from unresolved V genes, and the rest has no known cause. The sample profile shows about 120,000 clones; around 93% of them were found once. The top ten hold approximately 5.1% of the sample. The time point label, read with the paper, signifies: about 28 days (+/-7) after the second vaccine dose. The material sequenced was peripheral blood, taken 28 days after the second AZD1222 dose. The receptors come from an adult who received the AZD1222 COVID-19 vaccine.

This chain connects TRBV29-1 to TRBJ1-5; TRBD1 is a possible D gene (5 bases). Per germline, CDR1 SQVTM and CDR2 ANQGSEA. The CDR3 consists of 13 residues. Trimming left V 4 bases short and J 4 bases short, with 11 bases between. The CDR3 loop reads CSVGEGVNQPQHF. The CDR3 region has the DNA TGCAGCGTTGGAGAAGGGGTAAATCAGCCCCAGCATTTT.

This chain connects TRBV13 to TRBJ1-1; 7 bases match TRBD1. The CDR3 runs 16 residues. The J segment lost 5 bases and the V segment lost 6 bases, leaving 15 bases of the junction unmatched. Germline lookup yields CDR1 PRHDT and CDR2 FYEKMQ (reference sequence). CDR3 residues: CASRSDNRGGRTEAFF. The DNA for the CDR3 is TGTGCCAGCAGATCCGATAACAGGGGCGGAAGGACTGAAGCTTTCTTT. Full variable domain (rest looked up from reference TRBV13 and TRBJ1-1): AAGVIQSPRHLIKEKRETATLKCYPIPRHDTVYWYQQGPGQDPQFLISFYEKMQSDKGSIPDRFSAQQFSDYHSELNMSSLELGDSALYFCASRSDNRGGRTEAFFGQGTRLTVV.

V usage is TRBV3-1 (or the pseudogene TRBV3-2) and J usage is TRBJ2-1; TRBD2 might be the D (6 bases). Germline CDR1 LGHDT, CDR2 YNNKEL (reference sequence). This CDR3 region has 12 residues. Between the trimmed V and J ends, which lost 6 bases and 10 bases, there was a span of 13 bases. The CDR3 is CASRASDAEQFF. CDR3 nucleotide sequence: TGTGCCAGCAGGGCTAGCGATGCGGAGCAGTTCTTC.

This chain uses TRBV7-8 with TRBJ1-5, with a possible D match to TRBD1 (6 bases). The V gene's germline CDR1 is SGHVS and CDR2 FQNEAQ. The CDR3 sequence is 18 residues long. Trimming removed 1 base from V and 1 base from J, with 17 bases in between. This chain's CDR3 is CASSLVGLAQGSNQPQHF. DNA of the CDR3: TGTGCCAGCAGCTTAGTAGGTCTCGCCCAGGGGAGCAATCAGCCCCAGCATTTT.

The chain has TRBV18 and TRBJ1-6; TRBD1 agrees at 10 bases. CDR1 and CDR2 (germline): KGHSH, LQKENI. The V gene end was trimmed by 4 bases and the J gene end by 6 bases; junction bases not matched to a gene: 0. The CDR3 is made up of 14 amino acids. Here the CDR3 DNA reads TGTGCCAGCTCACGGGACAGGGGTAATTCACCCCTCCACTTT. Its protein product is CASSRDRGNSPLHF.

The V gene is TRBV12-5, the J gene TRBJ1-1, with D maybe TRBD1 (5 bases). Germline V gives CDR1 LGHNT, CDR2 FRNRAP. Trimming pared 7 bases from V and 0 bases from J, leaving 9 bases between. This CDR3 spans 13 amino acids. The CDR3 loop is CASAGAVNTEAFF. DNA of the CDR3: TGTGCTAGTGCCGGGGCAGTGAACACTGAAGCTTTCTTT. Drawing the rest from reference TRBV12-5 and TRBJ1-1, the complete variable domain is DARVTQTPRHKVTEMGQEVTMRCQPILGHNTVFWYRQTMMQGLELLAYFRNRAPLDDSGMPKDRFSAEMPDATLATLKIQPSEPRDSAVYFCASAGAVNTEAFFGQGTRLTVV.

V is TRBV7-9 and J is TRBJ1-2; D is perhaps TRBD1 (5 bases). V was clipped by 6 bases and J by 2 bases, with 19 bases between them. The CDR3 length is 16 residues. CDR1 and CDR2 from the germline V gene are SEHNR and FQNEAQ (reference sequence). The CDR3 sequence is CASSQDVSGGNYGYTF. The DNA for the CDR3 is TGTGCCAGCAGTCAAGACGTTTCTGGGGGGAACTATGGCTACACCTTC.

For the CDR3, the DNA is TGTGCCAGCAGCTCCGAGGGGTCTGGGGCCAACGTCCTGACTTTC. It encodes CASSSEGSGANVLTF. The gene calls are TRBV7-2 and TRBJ2-6; D is possibly TRBD1 or TRBD2 (5 bases each). From germline, CDR1 is SGHTA and CDR2 FQGNSA. The CDR3 contains 15 residues. The V gene lost 4 bases and the J gene lost 1 base, with 8 bases spanning the gap.